These 2 T cell receptor beta chains came from one sample sequenced in a study of regulatory T cells in long-lasting Graves disease. Relying on iRepertoire HTBI primers and Arm-PCR of CDR3 regions, the team built TCR beta libraries. TCRdb itself ran the multiplex PCR reads through MiXCR, one entry per CDR3 protein. The table includes 440,000 or so distinct CDR3 sequences, less than 20% detected once. The time point denotes: newly diagnosed GD, antithyroid drugs for less than 3 months. The TCR library used RNA extracted from PBMCs. Another study also made use of these data, one on T cells in Graves' hyperthyroidism and ophthalmopathy.

The sequencing used peripheral blood mononuclear cells (PBMCs), collected at new diagnosis, from a patient treated with antithyroid drugs. Receptor source: a woman aged 30 to 39 with Graves disease.

The chain joins TRBV6-5 to TRBJ2-1; TRBD1 aligns across 11 bases. The germline gives CDR1 MNHEY, CDR2 SVGAGI. After removal of 4 bases from V and 7 bases from J, the junction contained 12 bases not matched to a gene. The CDR3 spans 17 residues. The CDR3 sequence is CASSSLAGTGGRNEQFF. As DNA, the CDR3 is TGTGCCAGCAGTTCACTTGCCGGGACAGGGGGACGTAATGAGCAGTTCTTC.

Note on this clonotype: A read error is the likely source, as a far larger clone sits one nucleotide away. V gene TRBV20-1 combines with J gene TRBJ2-4, with 9 nucleotides matching TRBD1. The germline gives CDR1 DFQATT, CDR2 SNEGSKA (reference sequence). This CDR3 has 10 amino acids. DNA for the CDR3: TGCAGTGCTGGGGACAGGGCCCCCACCTTC. This sequence encodes CSAGDRAPTF.